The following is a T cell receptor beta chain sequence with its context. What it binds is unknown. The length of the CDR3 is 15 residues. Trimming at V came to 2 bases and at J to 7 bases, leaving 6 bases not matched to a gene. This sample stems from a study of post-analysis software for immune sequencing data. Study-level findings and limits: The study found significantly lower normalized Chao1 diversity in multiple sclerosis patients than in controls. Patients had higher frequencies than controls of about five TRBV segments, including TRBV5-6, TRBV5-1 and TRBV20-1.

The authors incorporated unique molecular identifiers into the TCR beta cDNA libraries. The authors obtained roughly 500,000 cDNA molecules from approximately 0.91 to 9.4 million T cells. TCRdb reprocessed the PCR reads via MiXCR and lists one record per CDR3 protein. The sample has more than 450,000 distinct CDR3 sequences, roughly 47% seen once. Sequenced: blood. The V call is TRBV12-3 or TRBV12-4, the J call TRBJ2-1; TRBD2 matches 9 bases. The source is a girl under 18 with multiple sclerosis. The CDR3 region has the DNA TGTGCCAGCAGTTTATATAGCGGGAGAGGTAATGAGCAGTTCTTC. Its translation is CASSLYSGRGNEQFF.